These 13 T cell receptor beta chains share one sample of origin, sequenced in a study of OX40 agonist ivuxolimab in advanced cancers. Profiled with immunoSEQ multiplex PCR; TCRdb holds only in-frame clones, not every one. Counted here are 76,000 or so clones, around nine tenths occurring once; the ten biggest clones make up just over 0.75%. Material: CD4+ or CD8+ T cells sorted from blood, obtained in a trial of the OX40 agonist ivuxolimab. The receptors were sampled from an adult with an advanced solid tumor such as melanoma, head and neck, liver or kidney cancer.

The V call is TRBV28, the J call TRBJ2-3; weak D call: TRBD1 (5 bases). The CDR3 has 15 residues. The V end was cut by 4 bases, the J end by 0 bases, with 11 bases between. Germline-derived CDR1 and CDR2 are MDHEN and SYDVKM. Here the CDR3 reads CASSSTGASTDTQYF. CDR3 nucleotide sequence: TGTGCCAGCAGTTCAACAGGTGCTAGCACAGATACGCAGTATTTT.

This clone was recorded only once. The chain couples TRBV5-5 to TRBJ2-1; D ambiguous. CDR3 length equals 13 residues. Trimming shortened V by 0 bases and J by 4 bases, and 5 bases separated the two germline ends. From germline, CDR1 is SGHKS and CDR2 YYEKEE (reference sequence). The DNA of the CDR3 is TGTGCCAGCAGCTTGGGAGAATACAATGAGCAGTTCTTC. This translates into CASSLGEYNEQFF.

This clone was seen a handful of times. The chain links TRBV5-1 to TRBJ2-1; possibly TRBD1 or TRBD2 for D (5 bases each). Germline CDR1 reads SGHRS; CDR2 reads YFSETQ. The CDR3 spans 16 residues. Trimming removed 4 bases from V and 5 bases from J, with 19 bases in between. CDR3 bases: TGCGCCAGCAGCCCCCCCGGGCTAGAGGGGAACAATGAGCAGTTCTTC. Translating gives CASSPPGLEGNNEQFF. Full variable domain (remainder filled in from reference TRBV5-1 and TRBJ2-1): KAGVTQTPRYLIKTRGQQVTLSCSPISGHRSVSWYQQTPGQGLQFLFEYFSETQRNKGNFPGRFSGRQFSNSRSEMNVSTLELGDSALYLCASSPPGLEGNNEQFFGPGTRLTVL.

The V call is TRBV11-2, the J call TRBJ2-1, with D tentatively TRBD1 (5 bases). The CDR3 has 14 amino acids. Germline values: CDR1 SGHAT, CDR2 FQNNGV. Deletions cut 3 bases from V and 4 bases from J, with 10 bases between. The CDR3 loop reads CASSFRALYNEQFF. As DNA, the CDR3 is TGTGCCAGCAGCTTCAGGGCCCTGTACAATGAGCAGTTCTTC.

The V and J genes are TRBV11-2 and TRBJ2-1; 14 nucleotides match TRBD2. CDR1 and CDR2 (germline): SGHAT, FQNNGV. The length of the CDR3 is 17 residues. Germline trimming cut 6 bases from V and 6 bases from J; bases unmatched to any gene: 10. CDR3 residues: CASRPTSGRAHRNEQFF. The CDR3 coding sequence is TGTGCCAGCAGACCGACTAGCGGGAGGGCCCATCGCAATGAGCAGTTCTTC.

The rearrangement uses TRBV19 and TRBJ2-7; 8 bases fit TRBD1. J gave up 4 bases and V 5 bases, and 4 bases lay outside the gene matches. CDR1 and CDR2 from the germline V gene are LNHDA and SQIVND (reference sequence). The CDR3 is 13 residues long. The CDR3 nucleotides are TGTGCCAGTAGTGACAGGGGAAGGTACGAGCAGTACTTC. Protein sequence: CASSDRGRYEQYF.

The chain is built from TRBV7-3 and TRBJ1-2; 7 bases are shared with TRBD1. Germline CDR1 is SGHTA and CDR2 is FQGTGA. The CDR3 runs to 13 residues. Trimming cost V 3 bases and J 8 bases; bases outside gene matches: 6. As DNA, the CDR3 is TGTGCCAGCAGCTTGAACAGGGGAGACGGCTACACCTTC. Its translation is CASSLNRGDGYTF.

V gene TRBV5-1 combines with J gene TRBJ1-3; D remains ambiguous. Trimming cost V 4 bases and J 0 bases, with 8 bases left between them. This CDR3 contains 14 residues. Looked up from germline, CDR1 is SGHRS and CDR2 is YFSETQ. This CDR3 reads CASSARGSGNTIYF. The DNA of the CDR3 is TGCGCCAGCAGCGCCCGCGGCTCTGGAAACACCATATATTTT.

The chain recombines TRBV19 with TRBJ1-2; TRBD1 aligns across 7 bases. V shed 7 bases, J shed 10 bases, and the junction held 15 bases outside the gene matches. Germline-derived CDR1 and CDR2 are LNHDA and SQIVND (reference sequence). The CDR3 runs to 14 residues. The CDR3 nucleotides are TGTGCCAGTACCAGAGACAGGGAAGGGGGTGACTACACCTTC. Encoded protein: CASTRDREGGDYTF.

This chain joins TRBV4-2 and TRBJ1-6, with D unresolved. Germline values: CDR1 LGHNA, CDR2 YNFKEQ. Trimming took off 4 bases at V and 7 bases at J, with 14 bases between the two ends. This CDR3 has 15 amino acids. The CDR3 region is CASSPSGRENSPLHF. The DNA of the CDR3 is TGTGCCAGCAGCCCCTCTGGGAGGGAAAATTCACCCCTCCACTTT.

The V and J genes are TRBV7-2 and TRBJ1-2; a possible D gene is TRBD1 (6 bases). V was cut by 5 bases and J by 10 bases, with 20 bases left in between. The CDR3 has 14 residues. The germline gives CDR1 SGHTA, CDR2 FQGNSA. CDR3 coding DNA: TGTGCCAGCAGCCCGGGGGGGGGCTTCCGTGTCTACACCTTC. This codes for CASSPGGGFRVYTF.

The CDR3 protein is CSVVGTRGSETQYF. CDR3 nucleotide sequence: TGCAGCGTGGTGGGGACTAGAGGATCCGAGACCCAGTACTTC. The chain uses TRBV29-1 and TRBJ2-5; 8 bases match TRBD2. V lost 6 bases, J lost 5 bases, and 11 bases stayed unmatched. Germline V gives CDR1 SQVTM, CDR2 ANQGSEA. The CDR3 is 14 residues long.

This chain joins TRBV5-1 and TRBJ2-2; 8 bases align to TRBD1. Per germline, CDR1 SGHRS and CDR2 YFSETQ. Trimming cost V 2 bases and J 5 bases; bases outside gene matches: 5. The CDR3 has 15 amino acids. The CDR3 DNA follows: TGCGCCAGCAGCTTACAGGGGGATCTGACCGGGGAGCTGTTTTTT. Protein: CASSLQGDLTGELFF.